This TCR beta chain originates from a study of graft-versus-host responses after intestinal transplantation. Co-plating was performed using around 200,000 CFSE-labeled responder cells and around 200,000 irradiated, violet-dye-labeled stimulator cells. At the end of the reaction, proliferating CFSE-low CD3+CD4+ and CD3+CD8+ responders were sorted. Assay: immunoSEQ multiplex PCR; the TCRdb copy retains only in-frame clones and omits some. The sample lists tens of thousands of clones; around 47% were seen once. Overall study results and limits: Early HvG declines after transplant were associated with peak circulating GvH clone levels.

The sample was alloreactive CD8+ T cells from a mixed lymphocyte reaction culture, taken before transplantation. This sample's subset: CFSE-low proliferating T cells sorted from roughly 6-day pre-transplant mixed lymphocyte reaction (GvH or HvG direction). This clonotype originated in a human patient who was an organ donor for intestinal transplantation.

The CDR3 protein is CASSYSSGYNEQFF. The CDR3 region has the DNA TGTGCCAGCAGTTACTCATCGGGGTACAATGAGCAGTTCTTC. This chain connects TRBV6-5 to TRBJ2-1, with a weak D call TRBD2 (5 bases). The V end was cut by 0 bases, the J end by 4 bases, with 7 bases between. The CDR3 covers 14 residues. Germline values: CDR1 MNHEY, CDR2 SVGAGI.